The next 7 T cell receptor beta chains were all read from a single sample in a study of T cell changes during pregnancy in multiple sclerosis. Profiled with immunoSEQ multiplex PCR; TCRdb holds only in-frame clones, not every one. The data contain about 38,000 clones, around 92% of them singletons. Sequencing used CD8+ T cells from peripheral blood mononuclear cells, obtained in the second trimester of pregnancy. These receptors were collected from a female donor with multiple sclerosis, enrolled in a pregnancy study.

The genes are TRBV19 and TRBJ2-7, with D perhaps TRBD2 (6 bases). The CDR3 is 14 amino acids. Germline CDR1 and CDR2: LNHDA and SQIVND (reference sequence). V lost 3 bases to trimming and J lost 7 bases, with 16 bases between them. In DNA, the CDR3 is TGTGCCAGTAGTATTTCAGACTCGGCGGGAGAGCAGTACTTC. It encodes CASSISDSAGEQYF.

This chain joins TRBV9 and TRBJ2-7; 9 bases are shared with TRBD1. Germline V gives CDR1 SGDLS, CDR2 YYNGEE. Trimming removed 0 bases from V and 6 bases from J; junction bases left unmatched: 7. The CDR3 is 15 residues long. The DNA of the CDR3 is TGTGCCAGCAGCGTAGAGGGGGGACAGGGTGGCGAGCAGTACTTC. Encoded protein: CASSVEGGQGGEQYF.

The genes are TRBV18 and TRBJ2-7; TRBD2 is a possible D gene (6 bases). Germline V CDR1 and CDR2: KGHSH, LQKENI. V gave up 3 bases and J gave up 5 bases, with 11 bases separating them. The CDR3 contains 13 residues. CDR3 loop: CASSPLGGDEQYF. The DNA for the CDR3 is TGTGCCAGCTCACCCCTAGGAGGGGACGAGCAGTACTTC.

The rearrangement links TRBV7-8 to TRBJ2-3; 9 positions agree with TRBD2. V trimming: 5 bases; J trimming: 0 bases; junction bases outside the gene matches: 21. The germline V gene has CDR1 SGHVS and CDR2 FQNEAQ. The CDR3 sequence is 21 residues long. DNA for the CDR3: TGTGCCAGCAGCCTAACTTGGCGGGAGGGCCTTGTTAGTTCAAGCACAGATACGCAGTATTTT. This sequence encodes CASSLTWREGLVSSSTDTQYF.

Worth noting for this clone: The junction differs from germline at one of its ends, possibly a read error. The chain joins TRBV7-9 to TRBJ2-7, with TRBD2 matching 9 bases. The CDR3 consists of 14 residues. CDR1 is SEHNR, CDR2 FQNEAQ, per germline (reference sequence). The CDR3 DNA reads as TGTGCCAGCAGCTTAGACTTTGAGGGGACTAGCACCAACTTC. Translated: CASSLDFEGTSTNF.

Concerning this clone itself: Other DNA sequences in this specimen translate into the identical CDR3. The rearrangement uses TRBV27 and TRBJ1-1, with D perhaps TRBD1 (6 bases). The CDR3 spans 12 residues. V lost 5 bases, J lost 4 bases, and 8 bases lay in between. Germline values: CDR1 MNHEY, CDR2 SMNVEV (reference sequence). The CDR3 bases are TGTGCCAGCAGTCTGACAGGCACTGAAGCTTTCTTT. This encodes CASSLTGTEAFF.

The CDR3 coding sequence is TGTGCCAGCAGTTTCGACAGGGCGGAGGACACTGAAGCTTTCTTT. Protein product: CASSFDRAEDTEAFF. The chain has TRBV27 and TRBJ1-1, with TRBD1 matching over 7 bases. Germline V gives CDR1 MNHEY, CDR2 SMNVEV (reference sequence). The CDR3 extends over 15 amino acids. The V and J ends lost 3 bases and 3 bases, in that order; junction bases with no gene match: 7.